What follows are 13 T cell receptor beta chains derived from one specimen sequenced in a study of OX40 agonist ivuxolimab in advanced cancers. Method: immunoSEQ multiplex PCR; TCRdb's copy keeps in-frame clones and lacks some. The sample lists tens of thousands of clones; about nine tenths were seen once. The input for sequencing was CD4+ or CD8+ T cells sorted from blood, taken in a trial of the OX40 agonist ivuxolimab. The receptors originated from an adult with an advanced solid tumor such as melanoma, head and neck, liver or kidney cancer.

V and J are TRBV28 and TRBJ2-7, with TRBD2 matching over 7 bases. Per the germline V gene, CDR1 is MDHEN and CDR2 is SYDVKM. Losses at the gene ends were 5 bases for V and 2 bases for J; bases not matched to a gene: 6. The length of the CDR3 is 14 residues. CDR3 in amino acids: CASSVTSVAYEQYF. The CDR3 region has the DNA TGTGCCAGCAGTGTTACTAGCGTAGCCTACGAGCAGTACTTC.

The V call is TRBV16, the J call TRBJ1-2, with D unresolved. V was pared by 3 bases and J by 8 bases, with 16 bases between. Germline CDR1 reads KGHSY; CDR2 reads FQNENV. CDR3 length equals 14 residues. CDR3 amino acids: CASSQGTVLGGYTF. Written as DNA, the CDR3 is TGTGCCAGCAGCCAGGGTACAGTTTTGGGCGGCTACACCTTC.

The chain combines TRBV19 with TRBJ2-1, with a tentative D call TRBD2 (6 bases). Trimming took 3 bases from V and 3 from J, leaving 12 bases between them. The CDR3 has 15 residues. The germline V gene encodes CDR1 LNHDA and CDR2 SQIVND (reference sequence). The CDR3 coding sequence is TGTGCCAGTAGTATCGGGGGAGAAGGCTACAATGAGCAGTTCTTC. Translating gives CASSIGGEGYNEQFF.

The CDR3 DNA sequence: TGTGCCAGTAGTCCCCACAGGGGATACACTGAAGCTTTCTTT. As protein: CASSPHRGYTEAFF. The chain is built from TRBV19 and TRBJ1-1; 7 bases map to TRBD1. The V segment lost 5 bases and the J segment 3 bases; nucleotides outside the gene matches: 6. CDR3 size: 14 residues. Germline CDR1 reads LNHDA; CDR2 reads SQIVND (reference sequence).

This chain connects TRBV11-2 to TRBJ1-4; D unresolved. The CDR3 totals 18 residues. Germline V gene data show CDR1 as SGHAT and CDR2 as FQNNGV. The V and J ends lost 3 bases and 4 bases respectively, with 21 bases between them. The CDR3 DNA sequence: TGTGCCAGCAGCTTGTCTTCCGGTGGGCGGCCCCGTAATGAAAAACTGTTTTTT. Amino acid sequence: CASSLSSGGRPRNEKLFF.

This clone occurred a few times. The V gene is TRBV4-3, the J gene TRBJ1-2; the match to TRBD1 covers 7 bases. Germline V gene lookup returns CDR1 LGHNA and CDR2 YSLEER. The junction had 5 bases not matched to a gene; V was cut back by 6 bases and J by 7 bases. This CDR3 region has 12 residues. CDR3 protein: CASRDYRGGYTF. CDR3 DNA: TGCGCCAGCAGGGACTACAGGGGTGGCTACACCTTC.

V usage is TRBV30 and J usage is TRBJ1-2; 8 nucleotides agree with TRBD1. With 2 bases clipped from V and 7 bases from J, the junction kept 12 bases outside the gene matches. The CDR3 consists of 15 residues. The germline gives CDR1 GTSNPN, CDR2 SVGIG (reference sequence). CDR3 sequence reads: CAWSSTGALLGGYTF. The CDR3 DNA follows: TGTGCCTGGAGTTCGACAGGGGCCCTTCTTGGTGGCTACACCTTC.

The J gene is TRBJ2-7, the V gene TRBV6-1; TRBD1 agrees at 9 bases. V lost 2 bases and J lost 2; bases outside the gene matches: 4. This CDR3 spans 15 amino acids. Germline-derived CDR1 and CDR2 are MNHNS and SASEGT. CDR3 sequence reads: CASSERTGDPYEQYF. CDR3 DNA sequence: TGTGCCAGCAGTGAACGGACAGGGGACCCCTACGAGCAGTACTTC.

The CDR3 region has the DNA TGTGCCTGGACCCCGGCTAGGGGAGAGCCAGATACGCAGTATTTT. Residues: CAWTPARGEPDTQYF. The chain employs TRBV30 and TRBJ2-3; the D call may be TRBD1 or TRBD2 (5 bases each). This CDR3 has 15 residues. V lost 4 bases and J 4 bases, leaving 18 bases between the germline ends. From germline, CDR1 is GTSNPN and CDR2 SVGIG (reference sequence).

The count of this clone is one. The CDR3 region is CATAGGTGLGNQPQHF. The CDR3 nucleotides are TGTGCCACCGCCGGAGGGACAGGGCTGGGCAATCAGCCCCAGCATTTT. V and J are TRBV10-3 and TRBJ1-5, with 9 bases matching TRBD1. CDR1 and CDR2 from the germline V gene are ENHRY and SYGVKD. The length of the CDR3 is 16 residues. With 10 bases clipped from V and 2 bases from J, the junction kept 12 bases outside the gene matches.

Within the sample, this clone is medium-sized (0.01 to 0.1%). The rearrangement uses TRBV7-8 and TRBJ1-3; D not resolved. Germline V gene lookup returns CDR1 SGHVS and CDR2 FQNEAQ. The V and J ends lost 3 bases and 1 base respectively, with 7 bases between them. This CDR3 has 14 residues. This CDR3 is CASSFAQSGNTIYF. CDR3 nucleotides: TGTGCCAGCAGCTTTGCCCAGTCTGGAAACACCATATATTTT.

The genes are TRBV10-3 and TRBJ1-5, with TRBD1 matching over 10 bases. The germline V gene has CDR1 ENHRY and CDR2 SYGVKD. CDR3 size: 16 residues. The junction had 11 bases not matched to a gene; V was cut back by 6 bases and J by 6 bases. CDR3 loop: CAISKGDRGRSQPQHF. CDR3 coding DNA: TGTGCCATCAGCAAAGGGGACAGGGGTAGGAGTCAGCCCCAGCATTTT.

The chain is built from TRBV5-1 and TRBJ2-1; TRBD2 agrees at 8 bases. The CDR3 consists of 16 residues. Germline CDR1 SGHRS, CDR2 YFSETQ. Trimming cost V 0 bases and J 6 bases; bases outside gene matches: 8. The CDR3 bases are TGCGCCAGCAGCTTGGGCGCTAGCGGGTATTCCAATGAGCAGTTCTTC. It translates to CASSLGASGYSNEQFF.